Shown below are 28 T cell receptor beta chains from a single sample sequenced in a study of T cells in Graves' hyperthyroidism and ophthalmopathy. TCR beta CDR3 sequences were amplified from RNA transcripts. HTBI primers were employed in a first-round RT-PCR of the TCR CDR3. TCRdb processed the multiplex PCR reads anew with MiXCR; each CDR3 protein has one entry. In the table there are hundreds of thousands of distinct CDR3 sequences, about 14% of which are singletons. Material: blood. The origin of the receptors is a woman aged 40 to 50 with Graves' hyperthyroidism.

At least ten counts were recorded for this clonotype. This chain joins TRBV6-1 and TRBJ2-2; 9 nucleotides match TRBD2. The CDR3 runs 16 residues. V gave up 5 bases and J gave up 3 bases; unmatched junction bases: 7. CDR1 is MNHNS and CDR2 is SASEGT in the germline V gene. CDR3 DNA sequence: TGTGCCAGCAGTTCCTTAGCGGGAGTGGACACCGGGGAGCTGTTTTTT. This encodes CASSSLAGVDTGELFF.

This clonotype appeared many times. This chain uses TRBV29-1 with TRBJ2-7, with TRBD1 matching 9 bases. The V and J ends lost 4 bases and 2 bases, in that order; junction bases with no gene match: 3. This CDR3 has 13 amino acids. CDR1 SQVTM and CDR2 ANQGSEA come from the germline V gene. This chain's CDR3 is CSVVGQGPYEQYF. CDR3 nucleotides: TGCAGCGTTGTGGGACAGGGACCCTACGAGCAGTACTTC.

This clonotype was recorded many times. The CDR3 region is CASSGPGLVYNEQFF. The CDR3 bases are TGCGCCAGCAGCGGACCGGGACTCGTATACAATGAGCAGTTCTTC. The rearrangement uses TRBV5-1 and TRBJ2-1; weak D call: TRBD2 (6 bases). Trimming pared 4 bases from V and 4 bases from J, leaving 15 bases between. The germline CDR1 and CDR2 sequences are SGHRS and YFSETQ. The CDR3 contains 15 residues. Supplemented by reference TRBV5-1 and TRBJ2-1, the full variable domain reads KAGVTQTPRYLIKTRGQQVTLSCSPISGHRSVSWYQQTPGQGLQFLFEYFSETQRNKGNFPGRFSGRQFSNSRSEMNVSTLELGDSALYLCASSGPGLVYNEQFFGPGTRLTVL.

In this sample, this clonotype turned up many times. The rearrangement uses TRBV5-6 and TRBJ2-5; 8 positions match TRBD1. Germline-derived CDR1 and CDR2 are SGHDT and YYEEEE. CDR3 length: 15 residues. Trimming removed 4 bases from V and 7 bases from J; junction bases left unmatched: 12. The CDR3 nucleotides are TGTGCCAGCAGCCCCCGACAGGGGCAAGGGGGGACCCAGTACTTC. This sequence encodes CASSPRQGQGGTQYF. Supplemented by reference TRBV5-6 and TRBJ2-5, the full variable domain reads DAGVTQSPTHLIKTRGQQVTLRCSPKSGHDTVSWYQQALGQGPQFIFQYYEEEERQRGNFPDRFSGHQFPNYSSELNVNALLLGDSALYLCASSPRQGQGGTQYFGPGTRLLVL.

J is TRBJ2-1 and V is TRBV6-5; D remains unclear. The CDR3 has 11 amino acids. Germline CDR1 MNHEY, CDR2 SVGAGI. Trimming removed 9 bases from V and 9 bases from J, with 12 bases in between. The CDR3 loop reads CASLLRVEQFF. CDR3 bases: TGTGCCAGTTTGTTACGGGTTGAGCAGTTCTTC.

The gene calls are TRBV9 and TRBJ2-7, with TRBD2 identical over 12 bases. V was pared by 4 bases and J by 4 bases, with 6 bases of the junction left unmatched. This CDR3 region has 15 residues. Germline V gives CDR1 SGDLS, CDR2 YYNGEE. The chain's CDR3 is CASSPGTSGLYEQYF. The CDR3 DNA follows: TGTGCCAGCAGCCCTGGGACTAGCGGGCTTTACGAGCAGTACTTC. Full variable domain (missing parts from reference TRBV9 and TRBJ2-7): DSGVTQTPKHLITATGQRVTLRCSPRSGDLSVYWYQQSLDQGLQFLIQYYNGEERAKGNILERFSAQQFPDLHSELNLSSLELGDSALYFCASSPGTSGLYEQYFGPGTRLTVT.

The chain couples TRBV29-1 to TRBJ2-6; no clear D gene. The CDR3 consists of 14 residues. V was trimmed by 4 bases and J by 0 bases, leaving 7 bases between them. Germline lookup yields CDR1 SQVTM and CDR2 ANQGSEA. CDR3 bases: TGCAGCGTTGGAAGCGACTCTGGGGCCAACGTCCTGACTTTC. Its protein is CSVGSDSGANVLTF.

This clonotype was detected a few times. The chain is built from TRBV5-6 and TRBJ2-4; 7 positions match TRBD1. This CDR3 is 12 amino acids long. Germline lookup yields CDR1 SGHDT and CDR2 YYEEEE. J was trimmed by 7 bases and V by 7 bases; bases with no gene match: 5. This chain's CDR3 is CASVGDSNIQYF. The DNA of the CDR3 is TGTGCCAGCGTGGGGGACAGCAACATTCAGTACTTC.

This clonotype showed up many times. The chain joins TRBV4-1 to TRBJ2-1; D perhaps matches TRBD2 (5 bases). The CDR3 runs to 17 residues. Trimming took 0 bases from V and 0 from J, leaving 12 bases between them. The germline CDR1 and CDR2 sequences are MGHRA and YSYEKL. CDR3 bases: TGCGCCAGCAGCCAAGAAGGAGGCGTCAGCTCCTACAATGAGCAGTTCTTC. Its translation: CASSQEGGVSSYNEQFF.

This clonotype was counted many times. The rearrangement joins TRBV2 to TRBJ2-2, with a tentative D call TRBD2 (5 bases). CDR1 SNHLY and CDR2 FYNNEI come from the germline V gene. This CDR3 is 14 amino acids long. The V end was cut by 2 bases, the J end by 7 bases, with 11 bases between. The CDR3 loop is CASSENPGDGELFF. In DNA form, the CDR3 reads TGTGCCAGCAGTGAAAATCCCGGGGACGGGGAGCTGTTTTTT.

This clonotype was seen at least ten times. The genes are TRBV20-1 and TRBJ2-7, with TRBD1 matching 9 bases. The germline gives CDR1 DFQATT, CDR2 SNEGSKA (reference sequence). The CDR3 loop spans 15 amino acids. V dropped 5 bases and J dropped 2; count of bases not matched to a gene: 10. The CDR3 DNA follows: TGCAGTGCTCGGCCCGCGGACAGGGGTACCTACGAGCAGTACTTC. Translation gives CSARPADRGTYEQYF.

There are many counts of this clonotype. This sequence joins TRBV29-1 and TRBJ2-2; D is undetermined. The CDR3 is made up of 12 amino acids. Trimming stripped 4 bases from V and 1 base from J, with 4 bases between. Looked up from germline, CDR1 is SQVTM and CDR2 is ANQGSEA. CDR3 bases: TGCAGCGTTGGCTGGAACACCGGGGAGCTGTTTTTT. Translation: CSVGWNTGELFF.

In its sample, this clonotype was seen a few times. The chain has TRBV6-1 and TRBJ1-3; D is unresolved. The germline CDR1 and CDR2 sequences are MNHNS and SASEGT. The CDR3 has 15 amino acids. V lost 5 bases to trimming and J lost 0 bases, with 11 bases between them. As DNA, the CDR3 is TGTGCCAGCAGTAAAATATTCTCCTCTGGAAACACCATATATTTT. Residues: CASSKIFSSGNTIYF.

This clonotype occurred many times. DNA of the CDR3: TGTGCCAGCAGTTTAACGGGACGGACCTACGAGCAGTACTTC. Its protein product is CASSLTGRTYEQYF. The chain recombines TRBV28 with TRBJ2-7, with D possibly being TRBD1 or TRBD2 (5 bases each). Germline loops: CDR1 MDHEN, CDR2 SYDVKM. The CDR3 is 14 residues long. The ends were cut back, 2 bases at V and 2 bases at J, with 10 bases in the middle.

This clonotype was detected ten times or more. This sequence joins TRBV7-9 and TRBJ1-1; the match to TRBD1 covers 7 bases. This CDR3 spans 14 amino acids. The junction had 10 bases not matched to a gene; V was cut back by 4 bases and J by 8 bases. The germline V gene encodes CDR1 SEHNR and CDR2 FQNEAQ (reference sequence). CDR3 protein: CASSSARDRQEAFF. For the CDR3, the DNA is TGTGCCAGCAGCTCCGCAAGGGACAGACAGGAAGCTTTCTTT.

This clonotype was counted between two and nine times. The gene calls are TRBV7-2 and TRBJ1-5, with 8 bases identical to TRBD1. Germline V gene sequence: CDR1 SGHTA, CDR2 FQGNSA. Trimming cost V 0 bases and J 5 bases; bases outside gene matches: 0. The CDR3 has 14 amino acids. CDR3 in amino acids: CASSLATGDQPQHF. CDR3 sequence (DNA): TGTGCCAGCAGCTTAGCGACAGGGGATCAGCCCCAGCATTTT.

The CDR3: CASSLAVQFTGELFF. DNA of the CDR3: TGCGCCAGCAGCTTGGCGGTACAATTCACCGGGGAGCTGTTTTTT. This chain uses TRBV5-1 with TRBJ2-2; the D is unclear. V was shortened by 0 bases and J by 4 bases, with 10 bases between the two germline ends. The CDR3 contains 15 residues. CDR1 and CDR2 from the germline V gene are SGHRS and YFSETQ.

There are many counts of this clonotype. The chain links TRBV28 to TRBJ2-6; 13 bases are shared with TRBD2. Germline loops: CDR1 MDHEN, CDR2 SYDVKM. V was pared by 4 bases and J by 1 base, with 4 bases of the junction left unmatched. The CDR3 totals 18 residues. CDR3 in amino acids: CASSSPGLAGSGANVLTF. Here the CDR3 DNA reads TGTGCCAGCAGTTCCCCGGGACTAGCGGGATCTGGGGCCAACGTCCTGACTTTC.

This clonotype was recorded at least ten times. The rearrangement links TRBV20-1 to TRBJ2-3, with D possibly matching TRBD1 (6 bases). Looked up from germline, CDR1 is DFQATT and CDR2 is SNEGSKA (reference sequence). CDR3 size: 14 residues. The V gene lost 3 bases and the J gene lost 1 base, with 11 bases spanning the gap. CDR3 sequence: CSARDRQGTDTQYF. In DNA, the CDR3 is TGCAGTGCTAGGGACCGACAGGGCACAGATACGCAGTATTTT.

This clonotype showed up many times. The V gene is TRBV20-1, the J gene TRBJ1-5; D is ambiguous. Germline CDR1 reads DFQATT; CDR2 reads SNEGSKA (reference sequence). The CDR3 extends over 14 amino acids. With 4 bases removed from V and 0 bases from J, the gap between germline ends came to 10 bases. DNA for the CDR3: TGCAGTGCTATTACGGTGAATAGCAATCAGCCCCAGCATTTT. Its protein product is CSAITVNSNQPQHF.

This clonotype was detected a few times. The J gene is TRBJ1-5, the V gene TRBV7-8; the D is unclear. V was pared by 5 bases and J by 6 bases, with 8 bases between. Germline V gives CDR1 SGHVS, CDR2 FQNEAQ. This CDR3 region has 12 residues. Written as DNA, the CDR3 is TGTGCCAGCAGCATCCCAGGTCAGCCCCAGCATTTT. This gives the protein CASSIPGQPQHF.

This clonotype occurred many times. The rearrangement links TRBV10-3 to TRBJ1-1; no reliable D call. Trimming removed 2 bases from V and 5 bases from J, with 12 bases in between. This CDR3 region has 14 residues. Germline V gene lookup returns CDR1 ENHRY and CDR2 SYGVKD. The CDR3 spells CAISEIGDQTEAFF. The DNA for the CDR3 is TGTGCCATCAGTGAGATCGGGGATCAGACTGAAGCTTTCTTT.

This clonotype has more than one count but fewer than ten. V is TRBV20-1 and J is TRBJ1-5, with TRBD1 as a possible D gene (6 bases). CDR3 length: 14 amino acids. The germline V gene has CDR1 DFQATT and CDR2 SNEGSKA (reference sequence). V was pared by 5 bases and J by 7 bases, with 18 bases between. The DNA for the CDR3 is TGCAGTGCTCCCAAGGGGGGAATGGGGCAGCCCCAGCATTTT. Translated: CSAPKGGMGQPQHF.

Comment on this clonotype: A much larger clone sits a single nucleotide away, making a read error possible. The chain combines TRBV6-1 with TRBJ2-2; D is ambiguous. CDR1 is MNHNS and CDR2 is SASEGT in the germline V gene. CDR3 length equals 15 residues. The ends were cut back, 2 bases at V and 4 bases at J, with 11 bases in the middle. This CDR3 reads CASSERAMSTGELFF. As DNA, the CDR3 is TGTGCCAGCAGTGAAAGGGCAATGAGCACCGGGGAGCTGTTTTTT.

This clonotype was seen a few times. As DNA, the CDR3 is TGTGCCACCAGTGACCGCCCGAGCTCCTACAATGAGCAGTTCTTC. The encoded protein is CATSDRPSSYNEQFF. The chain is built from TRBV24-1 and TRBJ2-1; D unclear. This CDR3 has 15 amino acids. The germline gives CDR1 KGHDR, CDR2 SFDVKD. With 4 bases removed from V and 0 bases from J, the gap between germline ends came to 9 bases.

This clonotype was counted many times. This rearrangement joins TRBV7-2 to TRBJ2-1, with 7 positions matching TRBD2. J lost 1 base, V lost 3 bases, and 12 bases had no gene match. The V gene's germline CDR1 is SGHTA and CDR2 FQGNSA. The CDR3 sequence is 18 residues long. CDR3 sequence: CASSFPKGAGHSYNEQFF. CDR3 DNA sequence: TGTGCCAGCAGCTTCCCGAAAGGAGCGGGGCATTCCTACAATGAGCAGTTCTTC.

This clonotype has ten or more counts. V is TRBV7-2 and J is TRBJ2-1; 11 positions agree with TRBD2. The J segment lost 7 bases and the V segment lost 1 base, leaving 9 bases of the junction unmatched. This CDR3 has 17 amino acids. Germline V lookup: CDR1 SGHTA, CDR2 FQGNSA. CDR3 sequence: CASSLVALAGVKNEQFF. The CDR3 DNA reads TGTGCCAGCAGCTTAGTCGCACTAGCGGGAGTCAAAAATGAGCAGTTCTTC.

This clonotype was recorded many times. The V call is TRBV12-3 or TRBV12-4, the J call TRBJ2-7, with D possibly TRBD2 on 7 matching bases. The CDR3 has 14 residues. Trimming took 5 bases from V and 4 from J, leaving 15 bases between them. Here the CDR3 reads CASSAGAPGYEQYF. In nucleotides, the CDR3 is TGTGCCAGCAGTGCGGGGGCCCCTGGATACGAGCAGTACTTC.